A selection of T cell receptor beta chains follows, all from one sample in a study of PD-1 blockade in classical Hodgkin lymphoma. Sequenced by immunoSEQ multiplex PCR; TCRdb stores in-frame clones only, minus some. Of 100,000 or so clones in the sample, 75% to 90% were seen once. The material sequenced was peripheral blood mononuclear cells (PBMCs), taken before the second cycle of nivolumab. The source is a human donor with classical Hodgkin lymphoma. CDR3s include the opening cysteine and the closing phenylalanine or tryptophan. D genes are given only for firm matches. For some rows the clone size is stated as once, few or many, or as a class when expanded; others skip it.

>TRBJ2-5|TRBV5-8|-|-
TGTGCCAGCAGCACCTGGGGCCTACAAGAGACCCAGTACTTC
CASSTWGLQETQYF
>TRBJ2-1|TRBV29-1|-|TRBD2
TGCAGCGTTGAAGGGGGTACTAGCGGGGAGAGTTACAATGAGCAGTTCTTC
CSVEGGTSGESYNEQFF
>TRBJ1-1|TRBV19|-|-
TGTGCCAGTAGTGATCAGGGGTGGAGGGTGGTGGTAGGGACTGAAGCTTTCTTT
CASSDQGWRVVVGTEAFF
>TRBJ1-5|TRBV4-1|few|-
TGCGCCAGCAGCCCCACACCGCTGTGGCAGCCCCAGCATTTT
CASSPTPLWQPQHF
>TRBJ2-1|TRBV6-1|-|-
TGTGCCAGCAGTGAACTTGGCAGGGGTACCAATGAGCAGTTCTTC
CASSELGRGTNEQFF
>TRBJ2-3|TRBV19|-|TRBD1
TGTGCCAGTAGTATAACAGGGGGGAGCACAGATACGCAGTATTTT
CASSITGGSTDTQYF
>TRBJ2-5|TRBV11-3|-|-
TGTGCCAGCAGCCCGCTAGTGTTCCAAGAGACCCAGTACTTC
CASSPLVFQETQYF
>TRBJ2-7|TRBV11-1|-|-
TGTGCCAGCAGCCTCACCCCCGGACCTTCGGGTGGGTACTTC
CASSLTPGPSGGYF
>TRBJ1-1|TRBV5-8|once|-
TGTGCCAGCAGATTGTTTAGTTACACTGAAGCTTTCTTT
CASRLFSYTEAFF
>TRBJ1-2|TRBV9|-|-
TGTGCCAGCAGCCCTCGGGGGAGCGGGGTCTATGGCTACACCTTC
CASSPRGSGVYGYTF
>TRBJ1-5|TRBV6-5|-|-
TGTGCCAGCAAACTAAACAAGGGCAAGCCCCAGCATTTT
CASKLNKGKPQHF
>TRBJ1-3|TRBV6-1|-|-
TGTGCCAGCTCGGGTCAAATCCATGGCAACACCATATATTTT
CASSGQIHGNTIYF
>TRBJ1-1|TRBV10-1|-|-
TGCGCCAGCAGTGAGTCGAAATGGGAAATGGCAGGGCCGAACACTGAAGCTTTCTTT
CASSESKWEMAGPNTEAFF
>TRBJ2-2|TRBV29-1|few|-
TGCAGCGTTGAAGAAGGGGTGAACACCGGGGAGCTGTTTTTT
CSVEEGVNTGELFF
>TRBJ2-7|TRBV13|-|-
TGTGCCAGCAGCCCGGAGGGGGTCTACGAGCAGTACTTC
CASSPEGVYEQYF
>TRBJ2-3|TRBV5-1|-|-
TGCGCCAGCAGCCTCCTTGCTGATACGCAGTATTTT
CASSLLADTQYF
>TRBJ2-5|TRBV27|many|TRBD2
TGTGCCAGCAGTCCGACTAGCGCAACCCAAGAGACCCAGTACTTC
CASSPTSATQETQYF
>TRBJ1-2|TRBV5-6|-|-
TGTGCCAGCAGCTTGGTACAGCCCGCTAACTATGGCTACACCTTC
CASSLVQPANYGYTF
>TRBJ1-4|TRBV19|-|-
TGTGCCAGTAGTATAAGCAGGGGCACTAATGAAAAACTGTTTTTT
CASSISRGTNEKLFF
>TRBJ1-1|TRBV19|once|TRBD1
TGTGCCAGTGGACAGGGCATGAACACTGAAGCTTTCTTT
CASGQGMNTEAFF
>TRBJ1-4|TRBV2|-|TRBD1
TGTGCCAGCAGGAGTAGGGGACAGGGGTTTGAAAAACTGTTTTTT
CASRSRGQGFEKLFF